This T cell receptor beta chain was found in a study of regulatory T cells in long-lasting Graves disease. The sample's time point: persistent/refractory GD, antithyroid drugs over 5 years with positive TRAb. There was RNA extracted from PBMCs, and the TCR library was made from it. This clonotype has a count of ten or more. Combining iRepertoire HTBI primers with Arm-PCR of CDR3 regions, the authors built TCR beta libraries. TCRdb reprocessed the multiplex PCR reads with MiXCR, giving one entry per CDR3 protein. The sample has around 510,000 distinct CDR3 sequences, about a fifth seen once. Germline V gene lookup returns CDR1 MDHEN and CDR2 SYDVKM. After removal of 2 bases from V and 5 bases from J, the junction contained 14 bases not matched to a gene. The CDR3 contains 17 residues.

The sequence was obtained from a female donor with Graves disease. The sequenced sample was peripheral blood mononuclear cells (PBMCs), obtained when the disease was refractory, from a patient treated with antithyroid drugs. The chain recombines TRBV28 with TRBJ2-7; 8 positions agree with TRBD2. This CDR3 reads CASSLGLAGSGFDEQYF. CDR3 nucleotides: TGTGCCAGCAGTTTAGGTCTAGCGGGCAGCGGGTTCGACGAGCAGTACTTC.